This T cell receptor (beta chain) was identified in a study of cytomegalovirus exposure and HLA in healthy donors. Study context: It was reported in a later analysis that the 90 to 150 validation repertoires used the same platform as the 550 to 800 first-cohort repertoires.

It was the approximately 120-subject validation cohort, separate from the roughly 700-subject first cohort, to which the donors belonged. The protocol was immunoSEQ multiplex PCR, while the TCRdb copy is restricted to in-frame clones and leaves out a portion. The sample carries roughly 100,000 clones, 85% to 95% recorded once. Study-level findings and limits: The classifier, whose performance was assessed in both the original and validation cohorts, reportedly diagnosed cytomegalovirus status with high specificity and sensitivity. The authors enumerated under 200 TCR beta chains as linked to cytomegalovirus.

A word on this clone: What it binds is unknown.

The origin of this receptor is a woman aged 18-30 years in good health and CMV-seronegative. Sequenced sample: PBMCs.

The CDR3 region has the DNA TGCAGCGCCAACCCGACAGGGGGGATGAACACTGAAGCTTTCTTT. Translating gives CSANPTGGMNTEAFF. The genes are TRBV29-1 and TRBJ1-1, with TRBD1 identical over 9 bases. The CDR3 loop spans 15 amino acids. Germline CDR1 SQVTM, CDR2 ANQGSEA. The trim removed 7 bases at V and 0 bases at J, leaving 9 bases unmatched.